This T cell receptor (beta chain) was documented in a study of beta chain features in type 1 diabetes. The collection from each donor was one heparinised blood draw averaging roughly 100 mL. CDR3 length: 15 residues. V lost 0 bases, J lost 4 bases, and 14 bases lay in between. CDR1 and CDR2 (germline): SGDLS, YYNGEE. Study results and caveats: Among patients with Type 1 diabetes, TCRB CDR3s were moderately but significantly shorter in every one of the four CD4+ subsets.

Expressed TCRB transcripts were sequenced after all isolated RNA was converted to cDNA. Sequencing used immunoSEQ multiplex PCR; TCRdb keeps in-frame clones, though not all of them. The profile shows 100,000 to 150,000 clones, around 9% of them singletons. Regarding this clone: Its antigen is unknown.

Sequencing used central memory CD4+ T cells from blood. The chain joins TRBV9 to TRBJ2-7, with D perhaps TRBD1 (6 bases). The TCR sequence derives from a young man with type 1 diabetes. CDR3 region: CASSVAGTRGYEQYF. For the CDR3, the DNA is TGTGCCAGCAGCGTAGCGGGGACAAGGGGTTACGAGCAGTACTTC.